The TCR beta chain under discussion was sequenced for a study of shared clonotypes between healthy human individuals. Whole-study context: Two women and a few men aged 18 to 49 served as donors.

Profiled with immunoSEQ multiplex PCR; TCRdb holds only in-frame clones, not every one. The repertoire has more than 2 million clones, around 95% of them found once; the top ten carry more than 0.1%. Turning to this clone: Its antigen is not identified.

Study findings and constraints: In contrast to clonotypes shared by all four donors, non-shared clonotypes had lower generation probabilities. The small donor group covered limited genetic and exposure diversity.

Both subsets, CD45RA+ naive and CD45RA-negative memory, were split from the CD4+ cells. CDR3 size: 11 residues. V lost 6 bases and J lost 5, with 7 bases in between. Germline lookup yields CDR1 MNHNS and CDR2 SASEGT. V is TRBV6-1 and J is TRBJ2-5; D is unclear. This sequence was found in a man aged 18 to 30 in good health. The sample comprised naive CD4+ T cells sorted from blood. Noted subset: CD45RA+ positively selected. The CDR3 here is CASREFETQYF. Here the CDR3 DNA reads TGTGCCAGCAGAGAATTCGAGACCCAGTACTTC.